This entry lists 24 T cell receptor beta chains sequenced from one sample in a study of T cells in Graves' hyperthyroidism and ophthalmopathy. Template material for amplifying TCR beta CDR3 regions consisted of RNA transcripts. The study used the HTBI primer set for a first-round RT-PCR of the TCR CDR3. TCRdb re-analysed the multiplex PCR reads in MiXCR, keeping a single row per CDR3 protein. The table records hundreds of thousands of distinct CDR3 sequences, 35% of them present only once. The sample was blood. Every receptor here comes from a woman between 40 and 55 years old with Graves' hyperthyroidism.

This clonotype has a count of ten or more. J is TRBJ2-5 and V is TRBV10-3, with D unresolved. V gave up 3 bases and J gave up 4 bases, with 6 bases separating them. This CDR3 contains 12 residues. Germline V CDR1 and CDR2: ENHRY, SYGVKD. CDR3 sequence reads: CAISDYGETQYF. In DNA, the CDR3 is TGTGCCATCAGTGACTATGGAGAGACCCAGTACTTC.

This clonotype was counted ten times or more. V gene TRBV29-1 combines with J gene TRBJ1-1; 10 nucleotides line up with TRBD1. The J segment lost 6 bases and the V segment lost 4 bases, leaving 11 bases of the junction unmatched. The CDR3 consists of 15 residues. Per the germline V gene, CDR1 is SQVTM and CDR2 is ANQGSEA. CDR3 region: CSVGAMTGGLAEAFF. The CDR3 DNA sequence: TGCAGCGTTGGGGCCATGACAGGGGGCTTGGCTGAAGCTTTCTTT.

This clonotype has ten or more counts. The V gene is TRBV29-1, the J gene TRBJ2-2, with D tentatively TRBD1 (5 bases). CDR1 is SQVTM and CDR2 is ANQGSEA in the germline V gene. This CDR3 has 14 amino acids. V was clipped by 7 bases and J by 4 bases, with 16 bases between them. The CDR3 DNA is TGCAGCGGCAAAGCAGGGTTACCCACCGGGGAGCTGTTTTTT. Its translation is CSGKAGLPTGELFF.

This clonotype was counted a single time. The genes are TRBV10-3 and TRBJ1-6; D is unclear. CDR1 and CDR2 (germline): ENHRY, SYGVKD. Trimming left V 6 bases short and J 8 bases short, with 11 bases between. The CDR3 length is 13 residues. The CDR3 DNA follows: TGTGCCATCAGGAGAAGCGAGGATTCACCCCTCCACTTT. This gives the protein CAIRRSEDSPLHF.

This clonotype was seen many times. The V gene is TRBV6-4, the J gene TRBJ2-7, with D perhaps given as TRBD1 or TRBD2 (5 bases each). V dropped 8 bases and J dropped 5 bases, with 13 bases sitting between them. This CDR3 spans 12 amino acids. From germline, CDR1 is MRHNA and CDR2 SNTAGT. The CDR3 loop is CASGTQGDEQYF. The CDR3 coding sequence is TGTGCCAGCGGGACCCAAGGTGACGAGCAGTACTTC.

The chain is built from TRBV12-3 or TRBV12-4 and TRBJ1-5; a possible D gene is TRBD1 (5 bases). This CDR3 contains 14 residues. V was trimmed by 4 bases and J by 6 bases, leaving 13 bases between them. In DNA form, the CDR3 reads TGTGCCAGCAGTTCGGGGGGGGAGGGTCAGCCCCAGCATTTT. Its translation is CASSSGGEGQPQHF.

This clonotype was seen repeatedly, ten times or more. This chain connects TRBV7-9 to TRBJ1-3; D is unresolved. V was trimmed by 5 bases and J by 0 bases, leaving 11 bases between them. This CDR3 spans 15 amino acids. Germline V gives CDR1 SEHNR, CDR2 FQNEAQ (reference sequence). CDR3 residues: CASSERGLSGNTIYF. The DNA for the CDR3 is TGTGCCAGCAGCGAAAGAGGACTCTCTGGAAACACCATATATTTT.

This clonotype was recorded at least ten times. This rearrangement joins TRBV9 to TRBJ1-6, with D unresolved. The CDR3 has 14 amino acids. CDR1 and CDR2 (germline): SGDLS, YYNGEE. V lost 1 base to trimming and J lost 6 bases, with 8 bases between them. The CDR3 DNA reads as TGTGCCAGCAGCGTAACGGAGATTAATTCACCCCTCCACTTT. Its translation is CASSVTEINSPLHF.

The rearrangement joins TRBV5-6 to TRBJ1-5, with 7 nucleotides matching TRBD1. CDR3 length: 15 amino acids. Germline V gene sequence: CDR1 SGHDT, CDR2 YYEEEE. The J segment lost 2 bases and the V segment lost 3 bases, leaving 5 bases of the junction unmatched. CDR3 DNA sequence: TGTGCCAGCAGCTCTACAGGGGAGGGCAATCAGCCCCAGCATTTT. Translating it yields CASSSTGEGNQPQHF.

This clonotype was detected many times. CDR3 residues: CASSEALRQVVPEAFF. For the CDR3, the DNA is TGTGCCAGCAGTGAAGCCCTACGACAGGTCGTCCCTGAAGCTTTCTTT. The rearrangement uses TRBV2 and TRBJ1-1; a possible D gene is TRBD1 (6 bases). The V and J ends lost 0 bases and 6 bases respectively, with 17 bases between them. CDR1 and CDR2 (germline): SNHLY, FYNNEI. The CDR3 runs to 16 residues.

In its sample, this clonotype was seen many times. The rearrangement uses TRBV12-3 or TRBV12-4 and TRBJ1-2; a weak D match, TRBD1 (5 bases). V dropped 6 bases and J dropped 6 bases, with 14 bases sitting between them. The CDR3 consists of 13 residues. The CDR3: CASRSPVRDGYTF. In DNA form, the CDR3 reads TGTGCCAGCAGATCACCCGTCAGGGATGGCTACACCTTC.

The rearrangement uses TRBV7-2 and TRBJ2-7; 10 bases are shared with TRBD1. CDR3 size: 16 residues. The V gene's germline CDR1 is SGHTA and CDR2 FQGNSA. The V and J ends lost 5 bases and 9 bases, in that order; junction bases with no gene match: 16. CDR3 sequence: CASSMLRGTGAARQYF. CDR3 nucleotide sequence: TGTGCCAGCAGCATGCTCCGCGGGACAGGGGCCGCTAGGCAGTACTTC.

The genes are TRBV6-5 and TRBJ1-1, with 8 bases lining up with TRBD1. V trimming: 4 bases; J trimming: 2 bases; junction bases outside the gene matches: 6. This CDR3 spans 15 amino acids. Germline assignment: CDR1 MNHEY and CDR2 SVGAGI. In nucleotides, the CDR3 is TGTGCCAGCAGTTTAGGGACAGGCTCAAACACTGAAGCTTTCTTT. Translation gives CASSLGTGSNTEAFF.

This chain joins TRBV7-8 and TRBJ2-7, with D perhaps matching TRBD1 or TRBD2 (7 bases each). The CDR3 totals 14 residues. Germline assignment: CDR1 SGHVS and CDR2 FQNEAQ. Trimming took off 5 bases at V and 3 bases at J, with 14 bases between the two ends. CDR3 loop: CASSPQGGDYEQYF. CDR3 nucleotide sequence: TGTGCCAGCAGCCCGCAGGGGGGGGACTACGAGCAGTACTTC.

Comments on this clonotype: Its ends do not fully match the called genes, so a read error is possible. The chain uses TRBV25-1 and TRBJ2-5; 7 bases line up with TRBD2. This CDR3 contains 14 residues. Germline V gives CDR1 MGHDK, CDR2 SYGVNS. The chain's CDR3 is CASSALADQEIQHF. In DNA, the CDR3 is TGTGCCAGCAGTGCTCTAGCGGACCAAGAGATCCAGCACTTC.

Ten or more counts support this clonotype. V and J are TRBV11-3 and TRBJ1-2, with 7 bases fitting TRBD1. Germline V gene data show CDR1 as SGHNT and CDR2 as YENEEA. The CDR3 spans 14 residues. Losses at the gene ends were 5 bases for V and 4 bases for J; bases not matched to a gene: 7. CDR3 amino acids: CASSPWTGPYGYTF. The CDR3 DNA is TGTGCCAGCAGCCCTTGGACAGGCCCCTATGGCTACACCTTC.

Notes on this clonotype: This may arise from a read error, as a much more abundant clone is one base away. The chain links TRBV19 to TRBJ2-7, with a possible D match to TRBD2 (5 bases). The CDR3 is 15 residues long. Germline CDR1 reads LNHDA; CDR2 reads SQIVND (reference sequence). CDR3 DNA: TGTGTCAGTAGTATAGCCGGGGAAGTCTCCTACGAGCAGTACTTC. It specifies CVSSIAGEVSYEQYF.

This clonotype was picked up one time. The V call is TRBV20-1, the J call TRBJ1-4, with D perhaps matching TRBD1 (6 bases). Germline lookup yields CDR1 DFQATT and CDR2 SNEGSKA (reference sequence). V was clipped by 7 bases and J by 0 bases, with 18 bases between them. The CDR3 is 16 amino acids. CDR3 sequence reads: CSESPQGISTNEKLFF. The DNA of the CDR3 is TGCAGTGAGAGCCCCCAGGGGATTTCAACTAATGAAAAACTGTTTTTT.

On this clonotype: With a much larger clone just one base away, this may be a read error. The genes are TRBV29-1 and TRBJ2-2, with 8 bases that match TRBD2. V was clipped by 5 bases and J by 7 bases; unmatched bases: 15. Germline V gene lookup returns CDR1 SQVTM and CDR2 ANQGSEA. This CDR3 region has 16 residues. The CDR3 spells CSVIPPPAGDVGELFF. In nucleotides, the CDR3 is TGCAGCGTTATCCCTCCGCCAGCGGGAGATGTCGGGGAGCTGTTTTTT.

This clonotype was detected ten times or more. V usage is TRBV7-9 and J usage is TRBJ2-7, with D uncertain. V was trimmed by 7 bases and J by 0 bases, leaving 16 bases between them. Germline CDR1 is SEHNR and CDR2 is FQNEAQ (reference sequence). This CDR3 has 15 residues. CDR3 bases: TGTGCCAGCACCATCTCGAGTAGCAGCTCCTACGAGCAGTACTTC. It encodes CASTISSSSSYEQYF.

The J gene is TRBJ2-3, the V gene TRBV7-9; TRBD2 agrees at 10 bases. Germline-derived CDR1 and CDR2 are SEHNR and FQNEAQ (reference sequence). Trimming took 5 bases from V and 1 from J; bases not matched to a gene: 12. The CDR3 is made up of 18 amino acids. For the CDR3, the DNA is TGTGCCAGCAGCCAAGTCGGGAGCGGGAGGGAACGCACAGATACGCAGTATTTT. Translation gives CASSQVGSGRERTDTQYF.

The chain couples TRBV6-1 to TRBJ1-5; D is unclear. V lost 5 bases, J lost 7 bases, and 12 bases lay in between. This CDR3 spans 13 amino acids. Per germline, CDR1 MNHNS and CDR2 SASEGT. The chain's CDR3 is CASSPYTGQPQHF. The CDR3 DNA sequence: TGTGCCAGCAGTCCCTATACCGGGCAGCCCCAGCATTTT.

At least ten counts were recorded for this clonotype. V is TRBV2 and J is TRBJ2-7; no reliable D call. Trimming stripped 6 bases from V and 0 bases from J, with 9 bases between. This CDR3 region has 13 residues. Per the germline V gene, CDR1 is SNHLY and CDR2 is FYNNEI. In DNA form, the CDR3 reads TGTGCCAGCAGCCCTTCCCCCTCCTACGAGCAGTACTTC. Its translation is CASSPSPSYEQYF. The whole variable domain, remainder taken from reference TRBV2 and TRBJ2-7, is EPEVTQTPSHQVTQMGQEVILRCVPISNHLYFYWYRQILGQKVEFLVSFYNNEISEKSEIFDDQFSVERPDGSNFTLKIRSTKLEDSAMYFCASSPSPSYEQYFGPGTRLTVT.

This clonotype was counted at least ten times. The chain joins TRBV25-1 to TRBJ1-4; D gene unclear. The CDR3 is made up of 12 amino acids. Germline-derived CDR1 and CDR2 are MGHDK and SYGVNS. V lost 6 bases and J lost 5, with 7 bases in between. The CDR3 bases are TGTGCCAGCAGCTCGGTAAATGAAAAACTGTTTTTT. Amino acids: CASSSVNEKLFF.